These 24 T cell receptor beta chains were sequenced from one sample in a study of cytomegalovirus exposure and HLA in healthy donors. Vbeta (60) and Jbeta (13) primers were used in the PCR. TCRdb's table, derived via immunoSEQ multiplex PCR, lists solely in-frame clones and lacks some. The sample lists approximately 110,000 clones, 75% occurring once. The specimen sequenced was PBMCs. The receptors shown here come from a middle-aged man in good health and CMV-seronegative.

The V gene is TRBV11-2, the J gene TRBJ1-1, with D unclear. This CDR3 is 13 amino acids long. Trimming pared 2 bases from V and 1 base from J, leaving 5 bases between. Germline V CDR1 and CDR2: SGHAT, FQNNGV. The CDR3 region is CASSLQENTEAFF. The CDR3 DNA follows: TGTGCCAGCAGCTTACAGGAGAACACTGAAGCTTTCTTT.

V usage is TRBV4-3 and J usage is TRBJ2-2, with D tentatively TRBD2 (6 bases). Germline V gives CDR1 LGHNA, CDR2 YSLEER. This CDR3 region has 17 residues. Trimming left V 0 bases short and J 5 bases short, with 16 bases between. This CDR3 is CASSQDPPGLSTGELFF. The CDR3 DNA reads as TGCGCCAGCAGCCAAGATCCCCCGGGACTTTCTACCGGGGAGCTGTTTTTT.

J is TRBJ2-4 and V is TRBV5-4, with 7 bases lining up with TRBD2. The CDR3 length is 17 residues. V shed 0 bases, J shed 3 bases, and the junction held 9 bases outside the gene matches. Germline V gene sequence: CDR1 SGHNT, CDR2 YYREEE (reference sequence). CDR3 protein: CASSLVGVGRLKNIQYF. DNA for the CDR3: TGTGCCAGCAGCTTGGTAGGTGTCGGGAGGCTCAAAAACATTCAGTACTTC.

This sequence joins TRBV5-4 and TRBJ2-7; D is possibly TRBD2 (5 bases). V was trimmed by 0 bases and J by 2 bases, leaving 15 bases between them. The germline V gene encodes CDR1 SGHNT and CDR2 YYREEE (reference sequence). The CDR3 is 16 amino acids. Here the CDR3 DNA reads TGTGCCAGCAGCTTGGGTAGGTGGGAGAGAACCTACGAGCAGTACTTC. It codes for CASSLGRWERTYEQYF.

The chain recombines TRBV11-3 with TRBJ2-2; D is ambiguous. V was clipped by 2 bases and J by 6 bases, with 4 bases between them. The CDR3 sequence is 12 residues long. In germline, CDR1 is SGHNT, CDR2 YENEEA. CDR3 residues: CASSLSSGELFF. For the CDR3, the DNA is TGTGCCAGCAGCTTATCGTCCGGGGAGCTGTTTTTT.

This chain joins TRBV7-2 and TRBJ2-1; tentatively, D is TRBD2 (6 bases). The CDR3 totals 13 residues. Trimming shortened V by 6 bases and J by 8 bases, and 14 bases separated the two germline ends. Germline lookup yields CDR1 SGHTA and CDR2 FQGNSA. The CDR3 sequence is CASRVGSGDEQFF. CDR3 DNA sequence: TGTGCCAGCAGGGTGGGGTCGGGGGATGAGCAGTTCTTC.

A note on this clone: Mismatch with germline at one junction end may stem from a read error. The V gene is TRBV14, the J gene TRBJ2-5; D gene ambiguous. Germline assignment: CDR1 SGHDN and CDR2 FVKESK. CDR3 length equals 11 residues. CDR3 nucleotides: TGTGCCAACAGCCTACGGGAGACCCAGTACTTC. Encoded protein: CANSLRETQYF. Full variable domain (missing parts from reference TRBV14 and TRBJ2-5): EAGVTQFPSHSVIEKGQTVTLRCDPISGHDNLYWYRRVMGKEIKFLLHFVKESKQDESGMPNNRFLAERTGGTYSTLKVQPAELEDSGVYFCANSLRETQYFGPGTRLLVL.

The chain joins TRBV18 to TRBJ1-1; TRBD1 matches 7 bases. Losses at the gene ends were 6 bases for V and 1 base for J; bases not matched to a gene: 2. This CDR3 contains 13 residues. CDR1 and CDR2 from the germline V gene are KGHSH and LQKENI. The CDR3 bases are TGTGCCAGCTCCCGGGACAGGAACACTGAAGCTTTCTTT. Translating gives CASSRDRNTEAFF.

This chain joins TRBV5-5 and TRBJ2-7; 7 nucleotides match TRBD1. The junction had 4 bases not matched to a gene; V was cut back by 7 bases and J by 0 bases. The CDR3 runs to 13 residues. CDR1 is SGHKS and CDR2 is YYEKEE in the germline V gene (reference sequence). The CDR3 reads CASSTGYSYEQYF. As DNA, the CDR3 is TGTGCCAGCTCGACAGGGTACTCCTACGAGCAGTACTTC.

The V gene is TRBV29-1, the J gene TRBJ2-7; D possibly corresponds to TRBD1 (6 bases). The V end lost 6 bases, the J end lost 2 bases, and 17 bases lay between the germline ends. The CDR3 is 14 amino acids. CDR1 and CDR2 from the germline V gene are SQVTM and ANQGSEA. CDR3 sequence: CSVMKADRPYEQYF. CDR3 in DNA: TGCAGCGTCATGAAGGCGGACAGACCCTACGAGCAGTACTTC.

This chain uses TRBV5-4 with TRBJ2-7, with D tentatively TRBD1 (6 bases). The length of the CDR3 is 13 residues. Trimming left V 4 bases short and J 3 bases short, with 11 bases between. Germline CDR1 SGHNT, CDR2 YYREEE (reference sequence). The CDR3 is CASSPGQNYEQYF. The CDR3 coding sequence is TGTGCCAGCAGCCCAGGACAGAACTACGAGCAGTACTTC. The full variable domain, completed using reference TRBV5-4 and TRBJ2-7, is ETGVTQSPTHLIKTRGQQVTLRCSSQSGHNTVSWYQQALGQGPQFIFQYYREEENGRGNFPPRFSGLQFPNYSSELNVNALELDDSALYLCASSPGQNYEQYFGPGTRLTVT.

The chain has TRBV7-9 and TRBJ2-1; 8 nucleotides agree with TRBD1. This CDR3 region has 16 residues. The germline gives CDR1 SEHNR, CDR2 FQNEAQ (reference sequence). Trimming at V came to 5 bases and at J to 8 bases, leaving 14 bases not matched to a gene. For the CDR3, the DNA is TGTGCCAGCAGCCTAGTGACAGGGGTCACCTGGGATGAGCAGTTCTTC. Residues: CASSLVTGVTWDEQFF.

The chain links TRBV7-9 to TRBJ2-7; 7 bases map to TRBD2. Germline loops: CDR1 SEHNR, CDR2 FQNEAQ (reference sequence). V shed 1 base and J 5 bases; nucleotides not matched to a gene: 11. The CDR3 covers 16 residues. For the CDR3, the DNA is TGTGCCAGCAGCTTAGGTTGGGGAGGGATAGAGGACGAGCAGTACTTC. The encoded protein is CASSLGWGGIEDEQYF.

V is TRBV5-1 and J is TRBJ2-7; TRBD1 is a possible D gene (5 bases). Germline assignment: CDR1 SGHRS and CDR2 YFSETQ. The CDR3 is 16 residues long. V lost 0 bases and J lost 2, with 15 bases in between. In nucleotides, the CDR3 is TGCGCCAGCAGCTTGGCCGACAGTTTGCCGCCCTACGAGCAGTACTTC. Its protein is CASSLADSLPPYEQYF.

The chain combines TRBV4-2 with TRBJ1-3; 8 bases map to TRBD1. From germline, CDR1 is LGHNA and CDR2 YNFKEQ. The CDR3 is 16 amino acids. Trimming removed 1 base from V and 0 bases from J; junction bases left unmatched: 2. For the CDR3, the DNA is TGTGCCAGCAGCCAAGGGGACAGGAGCTCTGGAAACACCATATATTTT. It translates to CASSQGDRSSGNTIYF.

This clone was observed a few times. The rearrangement joins TRBV5-4 to TRBJ1-1; D may be TRBD1 (6 bases). The CDR3 is made up of 15 amino acids. Germline CDR1 SGHNT, CDR2 YYREEE (reference sequence). V lost 1 base, J lost 0 bases, and 10 bases lay in between. CDR3 nucleotides: TGTGCCAGCAGCTTGCCTGGACAGATGAACACTGAAGCTTTCTTT. Amino acids: CASSLPGQMNTEAFF.

The chain employs TRBV5-6 and TRBJ2-1; possible D gene TRBD2, 5 bases. CDR3 size: 12 residues. Germline V gene lookup returns CDR1 SGHDT and CDR2 YYEEEE. CDR3 sequence reads: CASGRRYNEQFF. Here the CDR3 DNA reads TGTGCGTCAGGTCGGAGGTACAATGAGCAGTTCTTC.

The rearrangement joins TRBV2 to TRBJ2-6, with 9 bases that match TRBD1. The germline gives CDR1 SNHLY, CDR2 FYNNEI. The CDR3 is 17 residues long. V shed 5 bases and J 3 bases; nucleotides not matched to a gene: 8. The CDR3: CASSTGQGKSGANVLTF. DNA of the CDR3: TGTGCCAGCAGTACGGGACAGGGTAAAAGTGGGGCCAACGTCCTGACTTTC. The variable domain in full, with the rest retrieved from reference TRBV2 and TRBJ2-6, is EPEVTQTPSHQVTQMGQEVILRCVPISNHLYFYWYRQILGQKVEFLVSFYNNEISEKSEIFDDQFSVERPDGSNFTLKIRSTKLEDSAMYFCASSTGQGKSGANVLTFGAGSRLTVL.

The table lists this clone with a few counts. The CDR3 region has the DNA TGTGCCAGCAGTTGGGACAGGGATGGCAATCAGCCCCAGCATTTT. It codes for CASSWDRDGNQPQHF. This chain links TRBV28 with TRBJ1-5; 9 bases match TRBD1. V was clipped by 4 bases and J by 2 bases; unmatched bases: 3. This CDR3 region has 15 residues. Germline CDR1 MDHEN, CDR2 SYDVKM.

V usage is TRBV28 and J usage is TRBJ2-3; 10 nucleotides agree with TRBD1. The CDR3 consists of 15 residues. Germline-derived CDR1 and CDR2 are MDHEN and SYDVKM. After removal of 3 bases from V and 6 bases from J, the junction contained 6 bases not matched to a gene. The DNA for the CDR3 is TGTGCCAGCAGTTTCACGGGACAGGGGATGGATACGCAGTATTTT. Translation: CASSFTGQGMDTQYF.

V gene TRBV19 combines with J gene TRBJ1-5; 8 nucleotides agree with TRBD1. V lost 0 bases to trimming and J lost 6 bases; unmatched junction nucleotides: 7. Per germline, CDR1 LNHDA and CDR2 SQIVND (reference sequence). The CDR3 loop spans 16 amino acids. DNA of the CDR3: TGTGCCAGTAGTATAGACCAGACAGGGGCGGCTCAGCCCCAGCATTTT. Protein product: CASSIDQTGAAQPQHF.

The rearrangement links TRBV10-2 to TRBJ2-7; no clear D gene. V gave up 0 bases and J gave up 5 bases, with 2 bases separating them. Germline lookup yields CDR1 WSHSY and CDR2 SAAADI. The CDR3 runs 11 residues. The CDR3 protein is CASSESNEQYF. DNA for the CDR3: TGCGCCAGCAGTGAGTCTAACGAGCAGTACTTC.

The chain combines TRBV30 with TRBJ1-1, with D possibly TRBD1 on 5 matching bases. Per germline, CDR1 GTSNPN and CDR2 SVGIG (reference sequence). V was pared by 1 base and J by 1 base, with 13 bases between. The CDR3 has 15 residues. The CDR3 DNA sequence: TGTGCCTGGAGTGAGGGGCGGGGACGGAACACTGAAGCTTTCTTT. Its protein is CAWSEGRGRNTEAFF.

The J gene is TRBJ1-5, the V gene TRBV18; possible D gene TRBD1, 5 bases. The CDR3 length is 14 residues. CDR1 KGHSH and CDR2 LQKENI come from the germline V gene. V was clipped by 5 bases and J by 2 bases, with 10 bases between them. The CDR3 sequence: CASSIQDRNQPQHF. The CDR3, as DNA: TGTGCCAGCTCAATACAGGATCGCAATCAGCCCCAGCATTTT.